The clone carrying this T cell receptor (beta chain) was seen a handful of times. Specified time point: pre-treatment sample, taken before nivolumab and TIL therapy. Most excised metastases sampled were pleural nodules or supraclavicular lymph nodes. Sequencing used immunoSEQ v3. The protocol was immunoSEQ multiplex PCR, while the TCRdb copy is restricted to in-frame clones and leaves out a portion. The sample holds approximately 95,000 clones; about two thirds are singletons and the top ten take approximately 9.9%. The sample belongs to a study of TIL therapy for anti-PD-1-resistant metastatic lung cancer. The CDR3 runs to 15 residues. Germline values: CDR1 SGHTA, CDR2 FQGTGA. Trimming took off 5 bases at V and 6 bases at J, with 16 bases between the two ends.

The chain recombines TRBV7-3 with TRBJ2-2; a weak D match, TRBD2 (6 bases). This receptor was taken from a person aged 25-85 years with non-small cell lung cancer. This sample comprised tumor tissue, obtained at baseline. CDR3 protein: CASSPGLVRSGELFF. The CDR3 DNA reads TGTGCCAGCAGCCCGGGACTGGTGAGGTCCGGGGAGCTGTTTTTT. Based on the CDR3 plus reference TRBV7-3 and TRBJ2-2, the full variable domain is GAGVSQTPSNKVTEKGKYVELRCDPISGHTALYWYRQSLGQGPEFLIYFQGTGAADDSGLPNDRFFAVRPEGSVSTLKIQRTERGDSAVYLCASSPGLVRSGELFFGEGSRLTVL.